One sample yielded the 10 T cell receptor beta chains listed below, sequenced in a study of blood T cells in healthy people across ages. For the second PCR, which ran for about 7 to 11 cycles, a sample-barcoded 5' primer and a J-beta primer mix were used. TCRdb itself ran the 5' RACE reads through MiXCR, one entry per CDR3 protein. This table holds about 720,000 distinct CDR3 sequences, just under 25% found once. The same sample was also used in a study of T cells of mothers and their children.

Sequencing input: blood. All receptors come from a boy under 18 in good health.

The chain joins TRBV28 to TRBJ2-5; TRBD1 matches 9 bases. The CDR3 consists of 17 residues. Germline V gives CDR1 MDHEN, CDR2 SYDVKM. V dropped 2 bases and J dropped 2; count of bases not matched to a gene: 9. The CDR3 sequence is CASSLGRSGTGQETQYF. The CDR3 bases are TGTGCCAGCAGTTTAGGCAGATCCGGGACAGGGCAAGAGACCCAGTACTTC. Based on the CDR3 plus reference TRBV28 and TRBJ2-5, the full variable domain is DVKVTQSSRYLVKRTGEKVFLECVQDMDHENMFWYRQDPGLGLRLIYFSYDVKMKEKGDIPEGYSVSREKKERFSLILESASTNQTSMYLCASSLGRSGTGQETQYFGPGTRLLVL.

The chain joins TRBV20-1 to TRBJ2-5, with 9 nucleotides matching TRBD2. The trim removed 4 bases at V and 4 bases at J, leaving 7 bases unmatched. Germline CDR1 and CDR2: DFQATT and SNEGSKA (reference sequence). The CDR3 spans 14 residues. The CDR3 region is CSANSGGATETQYF. The CDR3 coding sequence is TGCAGTGCTAATAGCGGGGGAGCGACAGAGACCCAGTACTTC.

This clonotype was seen more than once but under ten times. CDR3 amino acids: CASSEQGDYNSPLHF. CDR3 coding DNA: TGTGCCAGCAGCGAACAGGGGGACTATAATTCACCCCTCCACTTT. The chain combines TRBV28 with TRBJ1-6; 8 nucleotides line up with TRBD1. CDR3 length: 15 residues. Trimming removed 6 bases from V and 3 bases from J; junction bases left unmatched: 4. From germline, CDR1 is MDHEN and CDR2 SYDVKM.

The genes are TRBV2 and TRBJ1-6; 7 bases are a match to TRBD1. From germline, CDR1 is SNHLY and CDR2 FYNNEI. The CDR3 spans 16 residues. Losses at the gene ends were 4 bases for V and 5 bases for J; bases not matched to a gene: 8. This CDR3 is CASSATRTGDNSPLHF. The CDR3 region has the DNA TGTGCCAGCAGTGCCACTCGGACAGGAGATAATTCACCCCTCCACTTT.

A note on this clonotype: The limits of the CDR3 on the DNA are not certain, so only TCRdb's listed CDR3 is given. The V gene is TRBV29-1, the J gene TRBJ2-1; the table's TRBD1 call for D was not verified on the DNA. Germline CDR1 SQVTM, CDR2 ANQGSEA. The CDR3 length is 13 residues, termini included. The chain's CDR3 is CSVAGGSYNEQFF.

This clonotype appeared a few times. The rearrangement links TRBV20-1 to TRBJ2-1; D might be TRBD1 (6 bases). The CDR3 is 14 amino acids. The V gene lost 6 bases and the J gene lost 0 bases, with 12 bases spanning the gap. CDR1 is DFQATT and CDR2 is SNEGSKA in the germline V gene (reference sequence). As DNA, the CDR3 is TGCAGTGCCCCAGGGGACCCCTCCTACAATGAGCAGTTCTTC. Its protein product is CSAPGDPSYNEQFF.

The rearrangement uses TRBV28 and TRBJ2-7, with 12 bases identical to TRBD2. The V gene end was trimmed by 5 bases and the J gene end by 3 bases; junction bases not matched to a gene: 8. The germline gives CDR1 MDHEN, CDR2 SYDVKM. This CDR3 comprises 16 residues. The CDR3 protein is CASSTRGLAGRYEQYF. For the CDR3, the DNA is TGTGCCAGCAGTACCCGAGGACTAGCGGGACGCTACGAGCAGTACTTC.

The chain combines TRBV12-3 or TRBV12-4 with TRBJ2-5, with a possible D match to TRBD2 (6 bases). This CDR3 has 12 amino acids. V shed 3 bases and J shed 7 bases, with 9 bases lying between them. CDR3 sequence: CASSLDYGTQYF. The DNA for the CDR3 is TGTGCCAGCAGTTTGGACTACGGGACCCAGTACTTC.

The rearrangement joins TRBV29-1 to TRBJ1-1; D unresolved. V lost 7 bases and J 4 bases, leaving 7 bases between the germline ends. There are 10 residues in the CDR3. Germline loops: CDR1 SQVTM, CDR2 ANQGSEA. The CDR3 is CSDSITEAFF. For the CDR3, the DNA is TGCAGCGACTCGATCACTGAAGCTTTCTTT.

This sequence joins TRBV10-3 and TRBJ2-4, with 12 bases fitting TRBD1. With V trimmed by 6 bases and J by 0 bases, 9 bases remained unmatched. The CDR3 sequence is 18 residues long. Germline V lookup: CDR1 ENHRY, CDR2 SYGVKD. The CDR3: CAISDPGQGAVAKNIQYF. CDR3 bases: TGTGCCATCAGCGATCCGGGACAGGGGGCTGTAGCCAAAAACATTCAGTACTTC.